The rows below give T cell receptor beta chains drawn from one sample of a study of shared clonotypes between healthy human individuals. Clones were read by immunoSEQ multiplex PCR, and TCRdb kept only the in-frame ones, dropping some. The sample lists fewer than 3 million clones, about 90% occurring once. Sequencing was carried out using naive CD4+ T cells from PBMCs. The receptors were sampled from a man younger than 35 in good health. Some clones in this sample may be carry-over from other donors' samples. CDR3s include the opening cysteine and the closing phenylalanine or tryptophan. The order of the fields is clone size, V gene, J gene, D gene, CDR3 protein, CDR3 DNA. A D gene is named only where the DNA matches it firmly. Clone size appears in some rows only: once, few, many, or a class for an expanded clone.

>-|TRBV7-9|TRBJ1-1|-
CASSFLISTEAFF
TGTGCCAGCAGCTTTTTAATCTCCACTGAAGCTTTCTTT
>-|TRBV14|TRBJ1-1|-
CASSPRQGKNTEAFF
TGTGCCAGCAGCCCCCGGCAGGGGAAGAACACTGAAGCTTTCTTT
>-|TRBV5-6|TRBJ1-1|-
CASSRGLTYITEAFF
TGTGCCAGCAGCCGCGGTCTCACCTACATCACTGAAGCTTTCTTT
>-|TRBV27|TRBJ2-7|-
CASSSRFGTWPWEQYF
TGTGCCAGCAGTTCAAGATTCGGGACTTGGCCCTGGGAGCAGTACTTC
>once|TRBV9|TRBJ2-7|-
CASSGGSDNYEQYF
TGTGCCAGCAGCGGGGGTTCCGATAACTACGAGCAGTACTTC
>-|TRBV18|TRBJ2-7|-
CASSPQPSSEQYF
TGTGCCAGCTCACCACAGCCTAGCTCCGAGCAGTACTTC
>-|TRBV28|TRBJ2-1|-
CASSLGSVGWNEQFF
TGTGCCAGCAGTTTAGGGTCGGTAGGGTGGAATGAGCAGTTCTTC
>-|TRBV28|TRBJ2-1|-
CASGNTDYNEQFF
TGTGCCAGCGGTAACACGGACTACAATGAGCAGTTCTTC
>-|TRBV7-3|TRBJ2-1|-
CASSLSVGNEQFF
TGTGCCAGCAGCTTAAGTGTGGGCAATGAGCAGTTCTTC
>-|TRBV11-1|TRBJ2-3|-
CASSIQGPETDTQYF
TGTGCCAGCAGCATTCAGGGGCCAGAAACAGATACGCAGTATTTT
>-|TRBV5-1|TRBJ2-1|-
CASSPGTTNEQFF
TGCGCCAGCAGCCCCGGGACAACCAATGAGCAGTTCTTC
>-|TRBV28|TRBJ2-1|-
CASSLHSGVDSYNEQFF
TGTGCCAGCAGTTTACATTCGGGCGTAGACTCCTACAATGAGCAGTTCTTC
>-|TRBV15|TRBJ1-5|-
CATSAGRNQPQHF
TGTGCCACCAGCGCAGGGCGCAATCAGCCCCAGCATTTT
>-|TRBV6-5|TRBJ1-1|-
CASSYSRGTEAFF
TGTGCCAGCAGTTACTCACGGGGGACTGAAGCTTTCTTT
>-|TRBV28|TRBJ2-2|TRBD1
CASSSPHETGTAGELFF
TGTGCCAGCAGTTCCCCCCACGAGACAGGGACCGCCGGGGAGCTGTTTTTT